The clone carrying this T cell receptor beta chain showed up many times. This sample was included in a study of T cell repertoires in cytomegalovirus infection. TCRdb reanalysed the reads using MiXCR and keeps one entry per CDR3 protein. Altogether over 450,000 distinct CDR3 sequences are present, roughly 12% being singletons, with the ten largest covering 9.5% to 13%. The CDR3 totals 14 residues. V was trimmed by 4 bases and J by 2 bases, leaving 12 bases between them. Germline CDR1 reads ENHRY; CDR2 reads SYGVKD. The V call is TRBV10-3, the J call TRBJ2-7, with D possibly being TRBD1 (6 bases). The TCR was taken from a human donor in good health (CMV status not recorded). Some clones in this sample may be carry-over from other donors' samples. The material sequenced was PBMCs. The CDR3 nucleotides read TGTGCCATCAGTGCGCAGGGGATCCCCTACGAGCAGTACTTC. It translates to CAISAQGIPYEQYF.